This TCR beta chain was recovered during a study of T cell repertoires in cytomegalovirus infection. Study overall: It was the public TCR beta signatures that indicated both CMV infection and matching HLA type. Study-wide results and limits: Ex vivo, HLA-C-restricted CMV-specific TCR beta clonotypes prevailed over the rest of the response.

This clonotype was seen ten or more times. Antigen: not known. The V end lost 3 bases, the J end lost 2 bases, and 14 bases lay between the germline ends. The germline V gene has CDR1 GTSNPN and CDR2 SVGIG (reference sequence). The CDR3 consists of 15 residues. TCRdb re-analysed the reads in MiXCR, keeping a single row per CDR3 protein. There are around 270,000 distinct CDR3 sequences in the sample; approximately 9% occur only once, and around 15% lies in the top ten. This chain uses TRBV30 with TRBJ1-5; D gene uncertain. This receptor was taken from a human donor in good health (CMV status not recorded). Some clones in this sample may be carry-over from other donors' samples. Input material: PBMCs. The CDR3 sequence: CAWRVGSEGNQPQHF. The CDR3 nucleotides are TGTGCCTGGAGAGTGGGGAGTGAGGGCAATCAGCCCCAGCATTTT.